This T cell receptor beta chain emerged from a study of long-term antiretroviral therapy in people with HIV. Investigators performed immunoSEQ version v3.0 at survey level. Clones were read by immunoSEQ multiplex PCR, and TCRdb kept only the in-frame ones, dropping some. Of 20,000 to 25,000 clones in the sample, approximately 88% are singletons; the top ten hold 8.8%. This TCR was recovered from a woman aged 40 to 49 with HIV. The sample consisted of unsorted PBMCs, taken 1.2 years after starting antiretroviral therapy.

The CDR3 DNA reads TGTGCCAGCAGCTTCCGACAGACAGGGAGAATGAACACTGAAGCTTTCTTT. This codes for CASSFRQTGRMNTEAFF. The V and J genes are TRBV5-8 and TRBJ1-1; TRBD1 matches at 7 bases. This CDR3 contains 17 residues. Germline V gene lookup returns CDR1 SGHTS and CDR2 YDEGEE. With 2 bases clipped from V and 0 bases from J, the junction kept 10 bases outside the gene matches.